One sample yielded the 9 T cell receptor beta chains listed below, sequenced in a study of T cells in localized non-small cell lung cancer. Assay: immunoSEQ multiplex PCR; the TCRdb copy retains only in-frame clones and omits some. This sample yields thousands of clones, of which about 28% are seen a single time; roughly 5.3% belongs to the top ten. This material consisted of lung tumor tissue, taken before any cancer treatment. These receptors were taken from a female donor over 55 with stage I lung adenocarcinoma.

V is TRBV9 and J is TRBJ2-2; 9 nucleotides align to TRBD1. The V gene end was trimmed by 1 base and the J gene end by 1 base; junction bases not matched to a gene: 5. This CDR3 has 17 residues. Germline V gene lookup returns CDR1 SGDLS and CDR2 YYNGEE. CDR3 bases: TGTGCCAGCAGCGTAAGTCCGGGACAGGGGAACACCGGGGAGCTGTTTTTT. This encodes CASSVSPGQGNTGELFF.

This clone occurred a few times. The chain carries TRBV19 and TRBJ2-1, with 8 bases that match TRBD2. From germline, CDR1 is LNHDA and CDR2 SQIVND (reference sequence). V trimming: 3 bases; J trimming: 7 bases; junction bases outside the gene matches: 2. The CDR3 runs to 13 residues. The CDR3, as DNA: TGTGCCAGTAGTATGGGACTAGAGAATGAGCAGTTCTTC. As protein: CASSMGLENEQFF. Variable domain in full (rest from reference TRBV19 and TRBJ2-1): DGGITQSPKYLFRKEGQNVTLSCEQNLNHDAMYWYRQDPGQGLRLIYYSQIVNDFQKGDIAEGYSVSREKKESFPLTVTSAQKNPTAFYLCASSMGLENEQFFGPGTRLTVL.

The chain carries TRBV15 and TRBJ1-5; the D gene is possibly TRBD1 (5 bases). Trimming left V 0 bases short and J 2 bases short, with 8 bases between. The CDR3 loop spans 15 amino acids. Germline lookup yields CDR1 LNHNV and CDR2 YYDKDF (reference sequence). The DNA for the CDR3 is TGTGCCACCAGCAGAGATGGGGCTGGCAATCAGCCCCAGCATTTT. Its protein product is CATSRDGAGNQPQHF.

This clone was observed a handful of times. The CDR3 DNA reads as TGTGCCAGCAGTCAGGTGGGGCCCCAGCATTTT. It translates to CASSQVGPQHF. This chain uses TRBV6-7 with TRBJ1-5; D unresolved. TRBV6-7 is an ORF, with its function uncertain. Trimming removed 5 bases from V and 9 bases from J, with 8 bases in between. This CDR3 has 11 amino acids.

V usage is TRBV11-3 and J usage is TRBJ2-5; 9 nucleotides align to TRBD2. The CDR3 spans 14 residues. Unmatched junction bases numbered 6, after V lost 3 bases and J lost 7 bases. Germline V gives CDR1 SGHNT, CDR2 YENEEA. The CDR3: CASSLAGGPVTQYF. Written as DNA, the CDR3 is TGTGCCAGCAGCTTGGCGGGGGGGCCGGTGACCCAGTACTTC.

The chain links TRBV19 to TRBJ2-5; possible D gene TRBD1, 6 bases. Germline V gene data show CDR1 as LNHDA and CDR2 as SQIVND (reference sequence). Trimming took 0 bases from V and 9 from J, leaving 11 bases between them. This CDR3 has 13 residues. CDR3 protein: CASSIDHRAAQYF. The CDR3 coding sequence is TGTGCCAGTAGTATAGATCACAGGGCGGCCCAGTACTTC.

CDR3 DNA: TGTGCCAGTAGTATTAAGGGACAGGTATCCTACGAGCAGTACTTC. This gives the protein CASSIKGQVSYEQYF. The chain combines TRBV19 with TRBJ2-7; 8 bases match TRBD1. This CDR3 is built from 15 residues. Germline V gene lookup returns CDR1 LNHDA and CDR2 SQIVND (reference sequence). V shed 3 bases and J 1 base; nucleotides not matched to a gene: 5. The variable domain in full, with the rest retrieved from reference TRBV19 and TRBJ2-7, is DGGITQSPKYLFRKEGQNVTLSCEQNLNHDAMYWYRQDPGQGLRLIYYSQIVNDFQKGDIAEGYSVSREKKESFPLTVTSAQKNPTAFYLCASSIKGQVSYEQYFGPGTRLTVT.

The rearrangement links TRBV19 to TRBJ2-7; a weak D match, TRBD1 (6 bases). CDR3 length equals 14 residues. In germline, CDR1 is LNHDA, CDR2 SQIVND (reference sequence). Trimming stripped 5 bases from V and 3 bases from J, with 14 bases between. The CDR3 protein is CASSARPTGYEQYF. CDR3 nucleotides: TGTGCCAGTAGTGCCAGACCGACAGGCTACGAGCAGTACTTC. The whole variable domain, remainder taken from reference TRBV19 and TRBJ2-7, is DGGITQSPKYLFRKEGQNVTLSCEQNLNHDAMYWYRQDPGQGLRLIYYSQIVNDFQKGDIAEGYSVSREKKESFPLTVTSAQKNPTAFYLCASSARPTGYEQYFGPGTRLTVT.

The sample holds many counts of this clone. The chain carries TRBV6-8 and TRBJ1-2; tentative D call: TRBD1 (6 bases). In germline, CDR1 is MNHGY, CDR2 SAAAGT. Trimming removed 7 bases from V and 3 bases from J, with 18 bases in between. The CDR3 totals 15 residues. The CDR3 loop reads CASTPRLGADYGYTF. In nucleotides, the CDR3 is TGTGCCAGCACCCCCCGGTTGGGGGCAGACTATGGCTACACCTTC.